These 3 T cell receptor beta chains share one sample of origin, sequenced in a study of CD8 T cells in Susac syndrome. An amount of RNA that ranged from roughly 0.5 to 1 ug was reverse transcribed with random hexamers. TCRdb re-called the immunoSEQ multiplex PCR reads with MiXCR, one entry per CDR3 protein. Of more than 95,000 distinct CDR3 sequences detected, 85% to 95% appear once; the ten largest clones hold 0.093%. The sequencing input was CD4+ T cells from PBMCs. The receptor set was obtained from a human donor with multiple sclerosis.

The chain employs TRBV6-2 or TRBV6-3 and TRBJ2-2; TRBD1 is a possible D gene (6 bases). Germline V gene data show CDR1 as MNHEY and CDR2 as SVGEGT. The CDR3 loop spans 15 amino acids. V was clipped by 6 bases and J by 0 bases, with 11 bases between them. The CDR3 region has the DNA TGTGCCAGCAGCTTCGACAGGTCGAACACCGGGGAGCTGTTTTTT. Translating it yields CASSFDRSNTGELFF.

The chain uses TRBV2 and TRBJ1-2; 11 bases fit TRBD1. J was trimmed by 8 bases and V by 6 bases; bases with no gene match: 8. Germline CDR1 and CDR2: SNHLY and FYNNEI. This CDR3 has 14 residues. The CDR3 nucleotides read TGTGCCAGCAGGCCCAGGACAGGGGGCTACGGCTACACCTTC. Protein sequence: CASRPRTGGYGYTF.

The genes are TRBV11-2 and TRBJ2-7; maybe TRBD1 (6 bases). This CDR3 region has 13 residues. The V end lost 7 bases, the J end lost 0 bases, and 10 bases lay between the germline ends. CDR1 and CDR2 from the germline V gene are SGHAT and FQNNGV. CDR3 region: CASTPDSSYEQYF. The CDR3 DNA is TGTGCCAGCACTCCGGACAGCTCCTACGAGCAGTACTTC.